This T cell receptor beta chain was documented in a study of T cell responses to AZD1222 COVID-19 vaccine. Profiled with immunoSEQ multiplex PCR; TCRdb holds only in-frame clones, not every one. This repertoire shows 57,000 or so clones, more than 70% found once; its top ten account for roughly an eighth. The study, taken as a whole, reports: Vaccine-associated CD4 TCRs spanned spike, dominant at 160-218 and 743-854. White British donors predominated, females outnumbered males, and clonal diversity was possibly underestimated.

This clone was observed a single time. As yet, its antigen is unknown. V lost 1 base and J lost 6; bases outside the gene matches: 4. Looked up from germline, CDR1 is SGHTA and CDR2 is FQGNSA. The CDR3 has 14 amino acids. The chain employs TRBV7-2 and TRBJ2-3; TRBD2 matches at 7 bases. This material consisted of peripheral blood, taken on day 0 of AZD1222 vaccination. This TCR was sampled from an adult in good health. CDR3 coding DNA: TGTGCCAGCAGCTTAGAGTGGGGGGGTGATACGCAGTATTTT. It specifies CASSLEWGGDTQYF.